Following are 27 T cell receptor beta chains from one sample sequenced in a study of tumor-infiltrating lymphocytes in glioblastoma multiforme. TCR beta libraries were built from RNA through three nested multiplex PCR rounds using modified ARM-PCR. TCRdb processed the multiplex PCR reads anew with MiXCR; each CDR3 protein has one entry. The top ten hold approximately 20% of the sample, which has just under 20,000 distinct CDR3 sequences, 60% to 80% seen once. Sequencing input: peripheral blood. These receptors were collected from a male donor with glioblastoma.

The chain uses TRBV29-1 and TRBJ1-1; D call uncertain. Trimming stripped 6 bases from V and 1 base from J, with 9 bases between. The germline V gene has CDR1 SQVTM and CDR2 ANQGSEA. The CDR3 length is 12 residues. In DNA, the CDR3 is TGCAGCGTCGCCCGGGCGAACACTGAAGCTTTCTTT. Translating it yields CSVARANTEAFF.

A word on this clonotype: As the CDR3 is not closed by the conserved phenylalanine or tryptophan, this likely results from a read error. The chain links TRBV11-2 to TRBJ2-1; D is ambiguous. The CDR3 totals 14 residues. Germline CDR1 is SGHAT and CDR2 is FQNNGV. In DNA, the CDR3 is TGTGCAAGCAGCTTATCTTCAAGAAACAATAAGCAGTTCCTC. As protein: CASSLSSRNNKQFL.

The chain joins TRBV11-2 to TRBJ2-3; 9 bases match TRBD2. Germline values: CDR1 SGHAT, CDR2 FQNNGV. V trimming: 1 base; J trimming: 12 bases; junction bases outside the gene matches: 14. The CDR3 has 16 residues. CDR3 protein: CASSLVSRGASGDQYF. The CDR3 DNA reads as TGTGCCAGCAGCTTAGTGAGCCGTGGGGCTAGCGGGGACCAGTATTTT.

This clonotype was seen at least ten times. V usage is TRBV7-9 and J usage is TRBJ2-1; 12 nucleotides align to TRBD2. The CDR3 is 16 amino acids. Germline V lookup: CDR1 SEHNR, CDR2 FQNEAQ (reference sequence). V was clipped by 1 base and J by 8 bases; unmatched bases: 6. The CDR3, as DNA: TGTGCCAGCAGCTTAGGACTAGCGGGAGACCTCGATGAGCAGTTCTTC. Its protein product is CASSLGLAGDLDEQFF.

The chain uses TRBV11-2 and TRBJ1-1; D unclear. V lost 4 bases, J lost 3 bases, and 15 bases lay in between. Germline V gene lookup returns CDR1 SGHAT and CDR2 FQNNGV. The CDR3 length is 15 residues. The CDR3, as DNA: TGTGCCAGCAGCTCCTGGAGGGATATGCACACTGAAGCTTTCTTT. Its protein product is CASSSWRDMHTEAFF.

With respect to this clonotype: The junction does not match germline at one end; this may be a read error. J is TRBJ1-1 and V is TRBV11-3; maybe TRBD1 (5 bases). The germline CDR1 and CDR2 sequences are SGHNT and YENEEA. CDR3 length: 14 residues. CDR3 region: CASSPNRPNNEAFF. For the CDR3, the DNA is TGTGCCAGCAGCCCGAACAGGCCGAACAATGAAGCTTTCTTT.

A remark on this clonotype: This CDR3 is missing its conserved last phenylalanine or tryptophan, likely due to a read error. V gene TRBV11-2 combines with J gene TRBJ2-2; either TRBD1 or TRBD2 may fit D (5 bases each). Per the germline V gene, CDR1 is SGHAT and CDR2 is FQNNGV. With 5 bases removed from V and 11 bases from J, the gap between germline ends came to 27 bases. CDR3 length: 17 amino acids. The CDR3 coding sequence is TGTGCCAGCAGCCATTATATTGGGGGACGGAACACTGGTGAGCTGTTTCTT. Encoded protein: CASSHYIGGRNTGELFL.

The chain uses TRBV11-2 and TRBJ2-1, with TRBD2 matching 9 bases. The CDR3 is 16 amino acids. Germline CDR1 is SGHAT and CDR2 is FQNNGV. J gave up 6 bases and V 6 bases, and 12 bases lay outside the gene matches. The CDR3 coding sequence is TGTGCCAGCAGTATCGGCAGGCGGGAGGGGTCCAATGAGCAGTTCTTC. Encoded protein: CASSIGRREGSNEQFF.

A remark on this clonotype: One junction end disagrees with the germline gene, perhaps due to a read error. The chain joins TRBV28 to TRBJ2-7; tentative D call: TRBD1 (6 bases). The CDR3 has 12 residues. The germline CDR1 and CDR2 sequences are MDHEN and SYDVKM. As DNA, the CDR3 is TGTGCCAGCAGTCAACAGGGCTACGAGCGGTACTTC. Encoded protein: CASSQQGYERYF.

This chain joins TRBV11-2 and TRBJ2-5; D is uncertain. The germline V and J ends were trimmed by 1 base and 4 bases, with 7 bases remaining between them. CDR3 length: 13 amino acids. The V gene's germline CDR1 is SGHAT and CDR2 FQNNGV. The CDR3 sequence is CASSLALGETQYF. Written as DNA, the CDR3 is TGTGCCAGCAGCTTAGCACTGGGAGAGACCCAGTACTTC.

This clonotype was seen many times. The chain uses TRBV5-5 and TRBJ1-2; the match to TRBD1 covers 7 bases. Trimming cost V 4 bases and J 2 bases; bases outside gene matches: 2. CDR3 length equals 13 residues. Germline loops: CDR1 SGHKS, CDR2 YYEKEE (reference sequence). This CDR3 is CASSPTGNYGYTF. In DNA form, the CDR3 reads TGTGCCAGCAGCCCGACAGGGAACTATGGCTACACCTTC.

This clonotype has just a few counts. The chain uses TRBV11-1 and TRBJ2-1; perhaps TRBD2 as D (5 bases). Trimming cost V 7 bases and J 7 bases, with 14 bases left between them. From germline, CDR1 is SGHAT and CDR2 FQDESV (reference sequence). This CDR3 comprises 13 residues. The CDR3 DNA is TGTGCCAGCACCTGGGAAGTAGCGAATGAGCAGTTCTTC. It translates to CASTWEVANEQFF.

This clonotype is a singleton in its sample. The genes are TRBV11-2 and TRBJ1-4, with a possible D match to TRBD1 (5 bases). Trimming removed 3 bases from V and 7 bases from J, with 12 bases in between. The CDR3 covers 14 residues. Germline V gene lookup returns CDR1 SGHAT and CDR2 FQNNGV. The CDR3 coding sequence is TGTGCCAGCAGCTTCCAAATCCAGGGTGAAAAACTGTTTTTT. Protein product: CASSFQIQGEKLFF.

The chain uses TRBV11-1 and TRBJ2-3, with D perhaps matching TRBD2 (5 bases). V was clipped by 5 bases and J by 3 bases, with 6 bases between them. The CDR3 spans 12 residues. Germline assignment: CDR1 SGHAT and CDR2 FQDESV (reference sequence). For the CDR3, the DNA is TGTGCCAGCAGCCGGGATACAGATACGCAGTATTTT. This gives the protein CASSRDTDTQYF.

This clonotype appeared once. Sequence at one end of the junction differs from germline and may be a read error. The CDR3 DNA reads as TGCAGTGTTAGAGATTGGGCTAGCGGGGGTTCGGATGAGCAGTTCTTC. It encodes CSVRDWASGGSDEQFF. The chain is built from TRBV20-1 and TRBJ2-1, with TRBD2 matching over 10 bases. CDR3 size: 16 residues. CDR1 DFQATT and CDR2 SNEGSKA come from the germline V gene (reference sequence).

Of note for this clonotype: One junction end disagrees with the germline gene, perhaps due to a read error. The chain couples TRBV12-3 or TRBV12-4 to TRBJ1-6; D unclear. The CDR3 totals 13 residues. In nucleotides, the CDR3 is TGTGTCAGCAGTTTTTCTACACGTTCACCCCTCCACTTT. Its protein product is CVSSFSTRSPLHF.

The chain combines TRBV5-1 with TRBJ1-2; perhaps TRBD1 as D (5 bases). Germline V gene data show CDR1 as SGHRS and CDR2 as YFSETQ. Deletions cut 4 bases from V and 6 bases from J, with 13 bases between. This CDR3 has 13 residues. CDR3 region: CASSAQGSHGYTF. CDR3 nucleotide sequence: TGCGCCAGCAGCGCGCAGGGATCCCATGGCTACACCTTC.

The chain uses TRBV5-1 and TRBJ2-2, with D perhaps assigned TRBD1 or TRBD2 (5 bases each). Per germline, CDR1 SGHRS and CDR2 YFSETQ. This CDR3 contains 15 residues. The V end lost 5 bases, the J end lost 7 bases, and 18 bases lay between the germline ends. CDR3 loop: CASRWFRGAGGELFF. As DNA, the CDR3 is TGCGCCAGCAGGTGGTTTCGAGGGGCTGGCGGGGAGCTGTTTTTT.

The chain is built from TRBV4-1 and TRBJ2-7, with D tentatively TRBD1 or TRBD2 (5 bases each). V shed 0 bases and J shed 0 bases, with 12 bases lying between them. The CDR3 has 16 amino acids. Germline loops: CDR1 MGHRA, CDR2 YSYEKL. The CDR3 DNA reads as TGCGCCAGCAGCCAAGATTGGCCAGGGACCTCCTACGAGCAGTACTTC. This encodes CASSQDWPGTSYEQYF.

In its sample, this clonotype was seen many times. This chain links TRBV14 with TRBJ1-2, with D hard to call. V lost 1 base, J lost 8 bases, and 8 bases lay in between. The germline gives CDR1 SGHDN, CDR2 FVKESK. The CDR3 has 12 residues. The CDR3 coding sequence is TGTGCCAGCAGCCAAGGAGTCGTCGGCTACACCTTC. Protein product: CASSQGVVGYTF.

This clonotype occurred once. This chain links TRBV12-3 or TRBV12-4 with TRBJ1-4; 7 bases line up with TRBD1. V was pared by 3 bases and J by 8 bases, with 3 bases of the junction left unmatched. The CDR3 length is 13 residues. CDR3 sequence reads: CASSLTGIEKLFF. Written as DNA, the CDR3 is TGTGCCAGCAGTTTGACAGGGATCGAAAAACTGTTTTTT.

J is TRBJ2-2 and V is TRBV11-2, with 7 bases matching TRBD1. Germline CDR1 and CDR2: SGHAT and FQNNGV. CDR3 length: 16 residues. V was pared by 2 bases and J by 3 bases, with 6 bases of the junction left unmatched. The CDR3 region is CASSLLQQGHTGELFF. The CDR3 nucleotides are TGTGCCAGCAGCTTACTCCAACAGGGGCACACCGGGGAGCTGTTTTTT.

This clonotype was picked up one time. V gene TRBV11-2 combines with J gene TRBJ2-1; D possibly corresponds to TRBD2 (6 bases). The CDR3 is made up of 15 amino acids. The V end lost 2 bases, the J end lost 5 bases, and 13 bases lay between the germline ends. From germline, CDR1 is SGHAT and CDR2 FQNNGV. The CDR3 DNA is TGTGCCAGCAGCTTATTGTCGGGAGTCCACAATGAGCAGTTCTTC. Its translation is CASSLLSGVHNEQFF.

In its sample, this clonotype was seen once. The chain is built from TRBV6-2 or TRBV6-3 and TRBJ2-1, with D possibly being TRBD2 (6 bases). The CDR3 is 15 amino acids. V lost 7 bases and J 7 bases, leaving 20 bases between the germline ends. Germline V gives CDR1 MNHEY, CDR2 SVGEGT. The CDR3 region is CASTLGTHPINEQFF. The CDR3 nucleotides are TGTGCCAGCACCCTAGGGACTCATCCTATAAATGAGCAGTTCTTC.

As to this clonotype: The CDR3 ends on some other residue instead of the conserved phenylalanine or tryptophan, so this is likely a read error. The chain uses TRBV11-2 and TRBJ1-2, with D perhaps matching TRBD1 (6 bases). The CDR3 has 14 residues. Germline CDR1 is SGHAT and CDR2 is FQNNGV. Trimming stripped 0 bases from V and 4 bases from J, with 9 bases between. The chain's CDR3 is CASSLEGGAYGYTL. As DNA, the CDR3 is TGTGCCAGCAGCTTAGAGGGGGGGGCCTATGGCTACACCCTA.

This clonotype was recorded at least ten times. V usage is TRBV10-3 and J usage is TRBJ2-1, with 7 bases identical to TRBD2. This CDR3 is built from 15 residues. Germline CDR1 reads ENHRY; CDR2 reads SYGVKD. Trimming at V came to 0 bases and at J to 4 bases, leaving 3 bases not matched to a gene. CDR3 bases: TGTGCCATCAGTGAGTCTAGCGGGCAATACAATGAGCAGTTCTTC. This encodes CAISESSGQYNEQFF.

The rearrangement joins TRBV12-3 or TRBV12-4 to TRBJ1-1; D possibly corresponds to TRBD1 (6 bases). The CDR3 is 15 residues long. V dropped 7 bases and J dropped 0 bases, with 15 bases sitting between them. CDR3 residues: CASTQQGRMNTEAFF. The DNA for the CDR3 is TGTGCCAGCACCCAACAGGGCCGCATGAACACTGAAGCTTTCTTT.